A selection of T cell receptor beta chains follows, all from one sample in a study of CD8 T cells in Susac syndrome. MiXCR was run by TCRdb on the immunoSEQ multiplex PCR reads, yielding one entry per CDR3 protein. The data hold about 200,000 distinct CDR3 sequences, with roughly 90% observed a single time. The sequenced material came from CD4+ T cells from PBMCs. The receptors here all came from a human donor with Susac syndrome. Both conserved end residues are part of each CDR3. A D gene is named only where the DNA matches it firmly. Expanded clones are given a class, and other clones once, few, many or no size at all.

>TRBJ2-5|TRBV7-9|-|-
CASSLERTVKETQYF
TGTGCCAGCAGCTTGGAAAGGACAGTCAAAGAGACCCAGTACTTC
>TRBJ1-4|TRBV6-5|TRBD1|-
CASGGQGLREKLFF
TGTGCCAGCGGGGGACAGGGCCTGCGTGAAAAACTGTTTTTT
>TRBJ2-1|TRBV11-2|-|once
CASSFHKGISNEQFF
TGTGCCAGCAGCTTCCACAAGGGGATAAGCAATGAGCAGTTCTTC
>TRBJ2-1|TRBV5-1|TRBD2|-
CASSHRNGTSGYNEQFF
TGCGCCAGCAGCCATCGTAACGGGACTAGCGGCTACAATGAGCAGTTCTTC
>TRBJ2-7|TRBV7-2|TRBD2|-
CASSYSGKGYEQYF
TGTGCCAGCAGCTATAGCGGGAAAGGCTACGAGCAGTACTTC
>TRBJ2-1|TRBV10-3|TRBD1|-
CAISDAGGSYNEQFF
TGTGCCATCAGTGACGCAGGGGGCTCCTACAATGAGCAGTTCTTC
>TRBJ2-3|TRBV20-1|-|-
CSASIRRGTDTQYF
TGCAGTGCTAGCATACGGAGGGGCACAGATACGCAGTATTTT
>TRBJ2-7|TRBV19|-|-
CASSIENGYEQYF
TGTGCCAGTAGTATCGAGAACGGTTACGAGCAGTACTTC
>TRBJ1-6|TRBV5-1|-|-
CASSLEPGRVVNSPLHF
TGCGCCAGCAGCTTGGAGCCAGGGCGGGTCGTGAATTCACCCCTCCACTTT
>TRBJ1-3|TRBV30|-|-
CAWSAVSGNTIYF
TGTGCCTGGAGTGCAGTCTCTGGAAACACCATATATTTT
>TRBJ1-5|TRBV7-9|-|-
CASSLDLPSRNQPQHF
TGTGCCAGCAGCTTAGACCTACCTAGCAGAAATCAGCCCCAGCATTTT
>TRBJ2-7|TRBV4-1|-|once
CASSHPSRGAYEQYF
TGCGCCAGCAGCCACCCCAGTCGGGGGGCATACGAGCAGTACTTC
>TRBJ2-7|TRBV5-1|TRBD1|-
CASSSGQGAHEQYF
TGCGCCAGCAGCTCCGGACAGGGGGCCCACGAGCAGTACTTC
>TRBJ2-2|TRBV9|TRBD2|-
CASSVVGLAGTGELFF
TGTGCCAGCAGCGTAGTGGGACTAGCGGGAACCGGGGAGCTGTTTTTT
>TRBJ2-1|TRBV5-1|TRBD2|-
CASSSGLAGGYNEQFF
TGCGCCAGCAGCTCCGGACTAGCGGGGGGCTACAATGAGCAGTTCTTC
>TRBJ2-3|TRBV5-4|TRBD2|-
CASSLNEGTKPKPTDTQYF
TGTGCCAGCAGCTTAAACGAAGGGACTAAACCAAAACCCACAGATACGCAGTATTTT
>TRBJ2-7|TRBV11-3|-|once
CASSLGGGGEQYF
TGTGCCAGCAGCTTGGGAGGGGGCGGCGAGCAGTACTTC
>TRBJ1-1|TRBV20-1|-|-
CSARSGNTEAFF
TGCAGTGCTAGGTCGGGGAACACTGAAGCTTTCTTT
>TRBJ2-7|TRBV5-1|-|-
CASSIRENGEQYF
TGCGCCAGCAGCATCCGGGAGAATGGGGAGCAGTACTTC
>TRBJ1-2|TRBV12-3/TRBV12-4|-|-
CASSSQGYPHYGYTF
TGTGCCAGCAGTTCTCAGGGATATCCTCACTATGGCTACACCTTC
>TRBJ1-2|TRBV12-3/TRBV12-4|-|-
CASSSLTGDYGYTF
TGTGCCAGCAGTTCCCTGACAGGAGATTATGGCTACACCTTC
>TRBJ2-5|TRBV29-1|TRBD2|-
CSVDKEGILAGGQETQYF
TGCAGCGTTGACAAAGAGGGGATTCTAGCGGGGGGGCAGGAGACCCAGTACTTC
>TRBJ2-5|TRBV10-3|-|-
CAITREETQYF
TGTGCCATCACCAGGGAAGAGACCCAGTACTTC
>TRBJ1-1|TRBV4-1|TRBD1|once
CASRAGGGRTEAFF
TGCGCCAGCAGGGCAGGGGGCGGAAGGACTGAAGCTTTCTTT
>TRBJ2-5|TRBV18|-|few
CASSLRVEETQYF
TGTGCCAGCTCACTCAGGGTTGAAGAGACCCAGTACTTC
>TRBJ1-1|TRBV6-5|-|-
CASSYEWGGNTEAFF
TGTGCCAGCAGTTACGAGTGGGGAGGGAACACTGAAGCTTTCTTT
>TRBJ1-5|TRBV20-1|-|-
CSARDVQGMNQPQHF
TGCAGTGCTAGAGATGTCCAGGGGATGAATCAGCCCCAGCATTTT